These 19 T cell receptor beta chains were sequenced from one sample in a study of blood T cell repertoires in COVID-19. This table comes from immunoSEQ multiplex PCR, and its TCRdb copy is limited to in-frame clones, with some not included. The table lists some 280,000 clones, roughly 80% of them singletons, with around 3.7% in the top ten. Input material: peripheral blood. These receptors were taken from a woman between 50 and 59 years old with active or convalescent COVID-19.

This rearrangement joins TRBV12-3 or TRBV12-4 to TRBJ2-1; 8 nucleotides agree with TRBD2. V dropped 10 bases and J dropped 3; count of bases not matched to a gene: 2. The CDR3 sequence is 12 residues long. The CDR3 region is CATAGDYNEQFF. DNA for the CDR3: TGTGCCACAGCGGGAGACTACAATGAGCAGTTCTTC.

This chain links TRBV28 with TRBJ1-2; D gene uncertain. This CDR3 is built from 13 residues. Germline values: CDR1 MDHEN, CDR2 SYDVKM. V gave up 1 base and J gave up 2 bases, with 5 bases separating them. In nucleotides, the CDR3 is TGTGCCAGCAGTTTATCTATCAACTATGGCTACACCTTC. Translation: CASSLSINYGYTF.

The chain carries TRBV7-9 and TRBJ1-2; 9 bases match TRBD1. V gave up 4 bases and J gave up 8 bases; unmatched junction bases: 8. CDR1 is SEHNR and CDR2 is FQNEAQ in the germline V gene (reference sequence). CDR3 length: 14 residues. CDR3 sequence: CASSSEGTGKGYTF. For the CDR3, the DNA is TGTGCCAGCAGCTCCGAGGGGACAGGGAAAGGCTACACCTTC.

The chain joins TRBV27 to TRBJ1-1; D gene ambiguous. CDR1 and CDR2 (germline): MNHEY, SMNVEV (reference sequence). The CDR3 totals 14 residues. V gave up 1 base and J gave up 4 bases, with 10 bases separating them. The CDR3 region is CASSLYGEGTEAFF. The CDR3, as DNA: TGTGCCAGCAGTTTATATGGGGAGGGCACTGAAGCTTTCTTT.

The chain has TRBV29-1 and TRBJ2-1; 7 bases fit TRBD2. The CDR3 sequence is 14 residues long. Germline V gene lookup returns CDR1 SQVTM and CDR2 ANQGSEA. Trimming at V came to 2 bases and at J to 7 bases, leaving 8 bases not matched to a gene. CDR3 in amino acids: CSVESRGGKNEQFF. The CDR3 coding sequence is TGCAGCGTTGAATCTAGGGGAGGGAAGAATGAGCAGTTCTTC.

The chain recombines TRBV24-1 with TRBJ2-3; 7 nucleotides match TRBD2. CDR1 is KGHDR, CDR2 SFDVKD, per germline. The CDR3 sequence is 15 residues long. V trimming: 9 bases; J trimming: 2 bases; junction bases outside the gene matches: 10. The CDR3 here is CATSGGYWDTDTQYF. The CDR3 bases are TGTGCCACCTCCGGGGGGTATTGGGACACAGATACGCAGTATTTT.

The CDR3 is CASTRTGGSTDTQYF. The CDR3 nucleotides are TGTGCCAGCACTCGGACAGGGGGTAGCACAGATACGCAGTATTTT. The chain employs TRBV2 and TRBJ2-3, with 10 positions matching TRBD1. CDR3 size: 15 residues. Germline values: CDR1 SNHLY, CDR2 FYNNEI. The V gene end was trimmed by 7 bases and the J gene end by 0 bases; junction bases not matched to a gene: 4.

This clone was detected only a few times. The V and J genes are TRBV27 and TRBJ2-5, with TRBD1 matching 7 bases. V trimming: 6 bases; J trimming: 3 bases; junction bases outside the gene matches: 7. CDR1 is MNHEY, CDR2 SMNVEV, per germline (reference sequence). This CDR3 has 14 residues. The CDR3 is CASSAIGQEETQYF. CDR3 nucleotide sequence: TGTGCCAGCAGCGCCATCGGACAGGAAGAGACCCAGTACTTC.

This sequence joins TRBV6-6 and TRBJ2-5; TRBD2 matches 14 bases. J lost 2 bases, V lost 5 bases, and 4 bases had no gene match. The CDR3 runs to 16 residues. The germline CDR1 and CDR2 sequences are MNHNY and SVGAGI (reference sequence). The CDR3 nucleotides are TGTGCCAGCAGTCGACTAGCGGGAGGGTCGCAAGAGACCCAGTACTTC. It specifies CASSRLAGGSQETQYF.

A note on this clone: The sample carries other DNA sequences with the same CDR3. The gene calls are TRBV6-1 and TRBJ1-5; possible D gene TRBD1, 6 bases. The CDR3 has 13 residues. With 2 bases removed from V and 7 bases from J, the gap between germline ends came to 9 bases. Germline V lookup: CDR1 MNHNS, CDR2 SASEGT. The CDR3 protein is CASSESQGQPQHF. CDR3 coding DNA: TGTGCCAGCAGTGAATCTCAGGGGCAGCCCCAGCATTTT.

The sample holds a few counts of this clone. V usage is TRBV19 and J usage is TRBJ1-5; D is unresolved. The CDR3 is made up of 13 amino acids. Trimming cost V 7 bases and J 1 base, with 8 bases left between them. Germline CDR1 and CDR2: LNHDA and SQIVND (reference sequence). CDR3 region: CASKGVSNQPQHF. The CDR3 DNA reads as TGTGCCAGTAAGGGAGTGAGCAATCAGCCCCAGCATTTT.

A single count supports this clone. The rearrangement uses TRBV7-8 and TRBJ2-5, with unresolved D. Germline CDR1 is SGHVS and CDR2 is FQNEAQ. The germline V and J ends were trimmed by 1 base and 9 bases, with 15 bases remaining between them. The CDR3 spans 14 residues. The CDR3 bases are TGTGCCAGCAGCTTAGACGTCAGAGGAGACCCCCAGTACTTC. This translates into CASSLDVRGDPQYF.

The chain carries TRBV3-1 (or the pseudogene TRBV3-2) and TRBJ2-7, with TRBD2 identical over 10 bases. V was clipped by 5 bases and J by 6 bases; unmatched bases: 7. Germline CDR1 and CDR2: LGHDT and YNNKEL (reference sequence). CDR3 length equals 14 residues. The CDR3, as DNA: TGTGCCAGCAGCTTACCGGGACTAGCGTCCGAGCAGTACTTC. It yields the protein CASSLPGLASEQYF.

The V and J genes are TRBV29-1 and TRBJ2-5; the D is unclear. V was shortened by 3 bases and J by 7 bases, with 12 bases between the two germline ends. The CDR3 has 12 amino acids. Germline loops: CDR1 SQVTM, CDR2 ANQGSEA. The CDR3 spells CSVDAIPRTQYF. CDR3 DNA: TGCAGCGTTGACGCTATCCCGCGGACCCAGTACTTC.

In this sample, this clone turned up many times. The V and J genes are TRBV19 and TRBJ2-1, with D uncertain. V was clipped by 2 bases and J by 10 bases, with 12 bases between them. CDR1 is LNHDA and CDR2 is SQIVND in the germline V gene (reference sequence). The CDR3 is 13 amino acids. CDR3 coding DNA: TGTGCCAGTAGTATATCACAGCTCGGAGAGCAGTTCTTC. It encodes CASSISQLGEQFF. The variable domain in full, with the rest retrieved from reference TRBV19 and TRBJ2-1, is DGGITQSPKYLFRKEGQNVTLSCEQNLNHDAMYWYRQDPGQGLRLIYYSQIVNDFQKGDIAEGYSVSREKKESFPLTVTSAQKNPTAFYLCASSISQLGEQFFGPGTRLTVL.

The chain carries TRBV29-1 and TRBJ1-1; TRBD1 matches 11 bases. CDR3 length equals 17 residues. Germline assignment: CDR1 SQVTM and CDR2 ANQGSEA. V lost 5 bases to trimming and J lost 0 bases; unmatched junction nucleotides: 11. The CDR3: CSVYPGTGGNMNTEAFF. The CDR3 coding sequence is TGCAGCGTTTACCCTGGGACAGGGGGAAACATGAACACTGAAGCTTTCTTT. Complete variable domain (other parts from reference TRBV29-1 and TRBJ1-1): SAVISQKPSRDICQRGTSLTIQCQVDSQVTMMFWYRQQPGQSLTLIATANQGSEATYESGFVIDKFPISRPNLTFSTLTVSNMSPEDSSIYLCSVYPGTGGNMNTEAFFGQGTRLTVV.

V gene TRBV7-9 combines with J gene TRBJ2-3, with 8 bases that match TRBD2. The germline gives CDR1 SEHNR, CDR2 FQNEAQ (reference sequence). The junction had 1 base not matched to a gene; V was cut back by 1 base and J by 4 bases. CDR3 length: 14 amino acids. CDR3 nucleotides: TGTGCCAGCAGCTTAGACGGGAGGGCAGATACGCAGTATTTT. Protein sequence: CASSLDGRADTQYF.

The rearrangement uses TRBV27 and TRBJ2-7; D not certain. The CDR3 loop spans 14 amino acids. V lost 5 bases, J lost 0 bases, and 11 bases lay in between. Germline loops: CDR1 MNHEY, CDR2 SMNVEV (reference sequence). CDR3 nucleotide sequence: TGTGCCAGCAGTCGAGTCTACAGCTCCTACGAGCAGTACTTC. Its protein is CASSRVYSSYEQYF.

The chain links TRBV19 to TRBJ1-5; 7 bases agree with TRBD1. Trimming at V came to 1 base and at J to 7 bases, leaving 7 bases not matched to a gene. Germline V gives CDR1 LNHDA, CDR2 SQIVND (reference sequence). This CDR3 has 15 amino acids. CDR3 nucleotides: TGTGCCAGTAGTATAGGACAGGGACCGAGCCAGCCCCAGCATTTT. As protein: CASSIGQGPSQPQHF. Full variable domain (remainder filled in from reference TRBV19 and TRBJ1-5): DGGITQSPKYLFRKEGQNVTLSCEQNLNHDAMYWYRQDPGQGLRLIYYSQIVNDFQKGDIAEGYSVSREKKESFPLTVTSAQKNPTAFYLCASSIGQGPSQPQHFGDGTRLSIL.